These T cell receptor beta chains were read from a single sample in a study of blood T cell repertoires in COVID-19. Measured with immunoSEQ multiplex PCR; TCRdb has only the in-frame clones, and not every one. The repertoire consists of some 190,000 clones, with over 65% occurring once and the leading ten covering 15% to 20%. Sequencing was done on a sample of peripheral blood. The receptor set was obtained from a person aged 65-85 years with COVID-19, enrolled during active disease. Both conserved end residues are part of each CDR3. D genes are given only for firm matches. The size field is filled for only some rows; it gives once, few, many or a size class.

. | TRBD2 | TRBJ2-3 | TRBV7-2 | TGTGCCAGCAGCTTGTGGCGGGGGGGCACAGATACGCAGTATTTT | CASSLWRGGTDTQYF
. | . | TRBJ2-1 | TRBV6-2/TRBV6-3 | TGTGCCAGCAGTTACGGGCGCTCTCAAGACAATGAGCAGTTCTTC | CASSYGRSQDNEQFF
few | . | TRBJ2-7 | TRBV5-1 | TGCGCCAGCAGCCCGCCGGGAGGGGGCAACTACGAGCAGTACTTC | CASSPPGGGNYEQYF
. | . | TRBJ2-5 | TRBV2 | TGTGCCAGCAGCCCAAGAAGAGCGGGAGAGACCCAGTACTTC | CASSPRRAGETQYF
. | . | TRBJ2-1 | TRBV11-2 | TGTGCCAGCAGCTCTAGTGGAATTCACAATGAGCAGTTCTTC | CASSSSGIHNEQFF
. | TRBD1 | TRBJ1-5 | TRBV19 | TGTGCCAGTACTCGGGACAGTAATAGCAATCAGCCCCAGCATTTT | CASTRDSNSNQPQHF
. | . | TRBJ1-5 | TRBV28 | TGTGCCAGCAGTTTGATAAAAGGGGTCGGCGCGCGGCAGCCCCAGCATTTT | CASSLIKGVGARQPQHF
. | TRBD2 | TRBJ2-3 | TRBV6-2/TRBV6-3 | TGTGCCAGCAGTAAACTCCCGGGACTAGCATTAGAAGATACGCAGTATTTT | CASSKLPGLALEDTQYF
. | . | TRBJ1-6 | TRBV4-2 | TGTGCCAGCAGCCAAGATCAAGGGGAATCTAATTCACCCCTCCACTTT | CASSQDQGESNSPLHF
once | TRBD1 | TRBJ1-1 | TRBV18 | TGTGCCAGCTCATACTCGGGACAGCACACTGAAGCTTTCTTT | CASSYSGQHTEAFF
. | TRBD2 | TRBJ2-1 | TRBV9 | TGTGCCAGCAGCGTCTTAGCGGGGGCCCTTGAGCAGTTCTTC | CASSVLAGALEQFF
. | . | TRBJ1-1 | TRBV29-1 | TGCAGCGTTGAAGATTCGGGGACTGAAGCTTTCTTT | CSVEDSGTEAFF
. | . | TRBJ1-5 | TRBV12-3/TRBV12-4 | TGTGCCAGCAGTTTCTCAGGGAAACAGCCCCAGCATTTT | CASSFSGKQPQHF
. | . | TRBJ2-1 | TRBV5-1 | TGCGCCAGCAGGTTGCAGGACAGAATTTACAATGAGCAGTTCTTC | CASRLQDRIYNEQFF
. | . | TRBJ2-1 | TRBV19 | TGTGCCAGTATAGGTCTGGGGGCTTTTGAGCAGTTCTTC | CASIGLGAFEQFF
. | . | TRBJ1-5 | TRBV13 | TGTGCCAGCAGCTGGGGGGGAAATAATCAGCCCCAGCATTTT | CASSWGGNNQPQHF
. | . | TRBJ1-4 | TRBV28 | TGTGCCAGCAGTTTATTCCGGGGGGGTAATGAAAAACTGTTTTTT | CASSLFRGGNEKLFF
. | TRBD2 | TRBJ2-1 | TRBV18 | TGTGCCAGCTCAAAGGGACTAGCAACCTACAATGAGCAGTTCTTC | CASSKGLATYNEQFF
. | . | TRBJ2-7 | TRBV5-6 | TGTGCCAGCAGCTTAGTAGACAGCTACGAGCAGTACTTC | CASSLVDSYEQYF
. | TRBD2 | TRBJ2-3 | TRBV2 | TGTGCCAGCAATGTGGGACTAGCGGGCACAGATACGCAGTATTTT | CASNVGLAGTDTQYF
. | . | TRBJ2-1 | TRBV20-1 | TGCAGCGGTAGTCGCGGCCCCAATGAGCAGTTCTTC | CSGSRGPNEQFF
. | TRBD2 | TRBJ2-7 | TRBV28 | TGTGCCAGCAGACGGACTAGCGGGAGGGGGTGGTTC | CASRRTSGRGWF
. | TRBD1 | TRBJ2-2 | TRBV29-1 | TGCAGCGCCCTTGACAGGGGGGCGTCGGGCACCGGGGAGCTGTTTTTT | CSALDRGASGTGELFF
. | . | TRBJ2-1 | TRBV4-1 | TGCGCCAGCAGCCAAGACCACTACAATGAGCAGTTCTTC | CASSQDHYNEQFF
. | . | TRBJ1-5 | TRBV2 | TGTGCCAGCCGGACAGCCCCCGTGGGCAATCAGCCCCAGCATTTT | CASRTAPVGNQPQHF
. | . | TRBJ2-2 | TRBV2 | TGTGCCAGCAGTGAAGTACTTCCTGTCACCGGGGAGCTGTTTTTT | CASSEVLPVTGELFF
once | . | TRBJ1-2 | TRBV6-1 | TGTGCCAGCAGTGAAGGGACATGGGATGGCTACACCTTC | CASSEGTWDGYTF
few | TRBD2 | TRBJ2-3 | TRBV9 | TGTGCCAGCAGCGTTGCTAGCGGGACAGATACGCAGTATTTT | CASSVASGTDTQYF
. | TRBD2 | TRBJ2-3 | TRBV5-1 | TGCGCCAGCAGCTCTTTTAATAGCGGGAGCCCGCAGAGGGCCGATCGGAGTACGCAGTATTTT | CASSSFNSGSPQRADRSTQYF